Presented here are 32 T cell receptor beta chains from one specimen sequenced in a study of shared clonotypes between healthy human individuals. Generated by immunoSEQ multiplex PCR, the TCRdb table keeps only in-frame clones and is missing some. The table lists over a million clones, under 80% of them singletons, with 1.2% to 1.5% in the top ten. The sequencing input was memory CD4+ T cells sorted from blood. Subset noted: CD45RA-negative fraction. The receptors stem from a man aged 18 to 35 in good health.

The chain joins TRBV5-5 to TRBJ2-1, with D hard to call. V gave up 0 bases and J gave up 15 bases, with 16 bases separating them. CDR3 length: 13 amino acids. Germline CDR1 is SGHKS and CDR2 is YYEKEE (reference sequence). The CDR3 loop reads CASSLGLFDPLFF. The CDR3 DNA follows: TGTGCCAGCAGCTTGGGTCTATTCGATCCCCTGTTCTTC.

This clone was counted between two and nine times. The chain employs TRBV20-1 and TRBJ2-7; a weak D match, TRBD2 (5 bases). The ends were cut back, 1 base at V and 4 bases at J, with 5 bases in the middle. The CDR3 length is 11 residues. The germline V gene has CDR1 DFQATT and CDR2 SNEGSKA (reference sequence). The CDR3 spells CSARGEYEQYF. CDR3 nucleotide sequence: TGCAGTGCTAGAGGGGAGTACGAGCAGTACTTC.

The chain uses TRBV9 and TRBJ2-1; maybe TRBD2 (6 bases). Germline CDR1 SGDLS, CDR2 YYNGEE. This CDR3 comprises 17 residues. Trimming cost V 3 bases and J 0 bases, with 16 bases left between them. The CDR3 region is CASSARGAGTSYNEQFF. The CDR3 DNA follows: TGTGCCAGCAGCGCCAGAGGTGCGGGGACCTCCTACAATGAGCAGTTCTTC.

CDR3 sequence reads: CASTLRGDRLGFGWEQFF. CDR3 DNA: TGTGCCAGCACCCTTAGAGGGGACAGGTTGGGGTTTGGGTGGGAGCAGTTCTTC. This chain links TRBV11-2 with TRBJ2-1; 8 bases fit TRBD1. Trimming took 7 bases from V and 10 from J; bases not matched to a gene: 24. The germline gives CDR1 SGHAT, CDR2 FQNNGV. CDR3 length: 18 amino acids. The variable domain in full, with the rest retrieved from reference TRBV11-2 and TRBJ2-1, is EAGVAQSPRYKIIEKRQSVAFWCNPISGHATLYWYQQILGQGPKLLIQFQNNGVVDDSQLPKDRFSAERLKGVDSTLKIQPAKLEDSAVYLCASTLRGDRLGFGWEQFFGPGTRLTVL.

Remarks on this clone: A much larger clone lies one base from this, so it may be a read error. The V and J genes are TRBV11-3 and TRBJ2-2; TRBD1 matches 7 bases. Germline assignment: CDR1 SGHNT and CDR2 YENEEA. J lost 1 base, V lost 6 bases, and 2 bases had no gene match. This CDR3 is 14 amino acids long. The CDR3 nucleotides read TGTGCCAGCAGTCGACAGGGGAACACCGGGGAGCTGTTTTTT. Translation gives CASSRQGNTGELFF.

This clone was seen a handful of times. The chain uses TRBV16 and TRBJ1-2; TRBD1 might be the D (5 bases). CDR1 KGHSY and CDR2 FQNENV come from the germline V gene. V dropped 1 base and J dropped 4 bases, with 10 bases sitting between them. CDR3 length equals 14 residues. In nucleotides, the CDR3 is TGTGCCAGCAGCCAATTCGCAGGGAGCTATGGCTACACCTTC. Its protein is CASSQFAGSYGYTF.

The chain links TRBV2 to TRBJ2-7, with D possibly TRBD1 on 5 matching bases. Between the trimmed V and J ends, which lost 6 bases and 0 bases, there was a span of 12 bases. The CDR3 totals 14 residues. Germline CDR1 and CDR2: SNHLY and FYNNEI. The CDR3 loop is CASSDSFNSYEQYF. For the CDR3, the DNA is TGTGCCAGCAGCGACAGCTTTAACTCCTACGAGCAGTACTTC.

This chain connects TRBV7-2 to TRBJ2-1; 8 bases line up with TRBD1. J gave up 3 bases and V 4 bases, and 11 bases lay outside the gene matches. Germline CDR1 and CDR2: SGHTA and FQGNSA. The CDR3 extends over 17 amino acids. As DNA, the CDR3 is TGTGCCAGCAGCTCCCCACTCGGACAGGGTCTCTACAATGAGCAGTTCTTC. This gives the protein CASSSPLGQGLYNEQFF.

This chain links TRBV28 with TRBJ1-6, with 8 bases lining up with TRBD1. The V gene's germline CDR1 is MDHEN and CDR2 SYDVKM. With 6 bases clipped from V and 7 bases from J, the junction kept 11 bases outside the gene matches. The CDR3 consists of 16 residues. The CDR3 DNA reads TGTGCCAGCAGCAGTCCCGGGACAGGAACAAATTCACCCCTCCACTTT. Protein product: CASSSPGTGTNSPLHF.

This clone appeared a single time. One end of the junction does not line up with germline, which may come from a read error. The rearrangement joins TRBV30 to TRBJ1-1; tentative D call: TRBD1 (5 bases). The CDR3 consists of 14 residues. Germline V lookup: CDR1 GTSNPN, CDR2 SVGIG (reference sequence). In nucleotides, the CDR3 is TGTGCCTGGCGAGGGGCCAGGGAGAACACTGAAACTTTCTTT. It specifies CAWRGARENTETFF.

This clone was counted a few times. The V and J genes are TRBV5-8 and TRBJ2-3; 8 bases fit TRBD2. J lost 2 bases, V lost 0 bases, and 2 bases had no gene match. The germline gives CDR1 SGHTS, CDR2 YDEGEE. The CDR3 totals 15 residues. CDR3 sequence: CASSLVGGVTDTQYF. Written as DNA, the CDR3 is TGTGCCAGCAGCTTGGTCGGGGGGGTCACAGATACGCAGTATTTT.

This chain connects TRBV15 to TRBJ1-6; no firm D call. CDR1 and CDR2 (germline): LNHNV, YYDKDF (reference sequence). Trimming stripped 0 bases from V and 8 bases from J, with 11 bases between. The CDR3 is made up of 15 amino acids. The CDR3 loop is CATSRDLGWDSPLHF. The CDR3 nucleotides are TGTGCCACCAGCAGAGATTTGGGCTGGGATTCACCCCTCCACTTT.

In DNA, the CDR3 is TGTGCCAGCAGTTTTAAGGGCGGGGGGGTTCAGCCCCAGCATTTT. Translating gives CASSFKGGGVQPQHF. The V gene is TRBV27, the J gene TRBJ1-5, with D tentatively TRBD1 (5 bases). Germline values: CDR1 MNHEY, CDR2 SMNVEV (reference sequence). V was pared by 3 bases and J by 6 bases, with 15 bases between. CDR3 length: 15 amino acids.

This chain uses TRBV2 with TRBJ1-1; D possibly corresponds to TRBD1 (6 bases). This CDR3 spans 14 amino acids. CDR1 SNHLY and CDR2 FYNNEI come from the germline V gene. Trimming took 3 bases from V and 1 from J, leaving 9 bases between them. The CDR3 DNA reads TGTGCCAGCAGTGAGAAGGGGGGGAACACTGAAGCTTTCTTT. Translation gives CASSEKGGNTEAFF. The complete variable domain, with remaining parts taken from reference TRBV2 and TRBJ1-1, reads EPEVTQTPSHQVTQMGQEVILRCVPISNHLYFYWYRQILGQKVEFLVSFYNNEISEKSEIFDDQFSVERPDGSNFTLKIRSTKLEDSAMYFCASSEKGGNTEAFFGQGTRLTVV.

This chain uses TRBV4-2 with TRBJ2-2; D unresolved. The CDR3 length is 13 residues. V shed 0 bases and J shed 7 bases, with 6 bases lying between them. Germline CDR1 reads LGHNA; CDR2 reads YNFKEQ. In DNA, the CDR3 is TGTGCCAGCAGCCAAGATATGGGCGGGGAGCTGTTTTTT. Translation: CASSQDMGGELFF.

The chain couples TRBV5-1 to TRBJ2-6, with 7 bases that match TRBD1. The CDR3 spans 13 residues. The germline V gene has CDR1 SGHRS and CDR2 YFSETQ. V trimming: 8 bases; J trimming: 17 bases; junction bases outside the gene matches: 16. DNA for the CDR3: TGCGCCAGTGACGACAACAGGGGACGCTCCTTGACTTTC. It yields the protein CASDDNRGRSLTF.

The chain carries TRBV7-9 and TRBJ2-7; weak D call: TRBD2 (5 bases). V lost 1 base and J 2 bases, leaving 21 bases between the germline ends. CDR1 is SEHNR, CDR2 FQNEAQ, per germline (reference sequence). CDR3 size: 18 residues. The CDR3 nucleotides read TGTGCCAGCAGCTTAGTGGGAGTGGGTTTCAGGAAAGCCTACGAGCAGTACTTC. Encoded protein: CASSLVGVGFRKAYEQYF.

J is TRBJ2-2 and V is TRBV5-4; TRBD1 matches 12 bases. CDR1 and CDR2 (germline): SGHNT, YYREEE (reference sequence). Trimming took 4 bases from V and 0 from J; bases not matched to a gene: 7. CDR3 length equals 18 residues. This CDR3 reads CASSRPGQGAANTGELFF. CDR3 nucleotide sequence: TGTGCCAGCAGCAGGCCGGGACAGGGGGCAGCGAACACCGGGGAGCTGTTTTTT.

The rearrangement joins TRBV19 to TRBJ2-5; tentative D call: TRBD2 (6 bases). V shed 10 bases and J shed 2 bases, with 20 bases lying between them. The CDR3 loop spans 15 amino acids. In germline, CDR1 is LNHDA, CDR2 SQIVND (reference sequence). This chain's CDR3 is CATSISGTIQETQYF. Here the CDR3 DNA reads TGTGCCACCTCGATTAGCGGTACCATTCAAGAGACCCAGTACTTC.

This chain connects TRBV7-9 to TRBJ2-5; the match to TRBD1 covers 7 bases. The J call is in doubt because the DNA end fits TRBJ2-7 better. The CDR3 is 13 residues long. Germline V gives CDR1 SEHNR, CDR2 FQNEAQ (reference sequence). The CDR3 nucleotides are TGTGCCAGCAGCCCGACAGGGACATACGAGCAGTACTTC. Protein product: CASSPTGTYEQYF.

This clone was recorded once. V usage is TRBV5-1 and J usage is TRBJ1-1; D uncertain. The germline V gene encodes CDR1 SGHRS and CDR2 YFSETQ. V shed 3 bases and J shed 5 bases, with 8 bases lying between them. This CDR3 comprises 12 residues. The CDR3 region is CASSSRSTEAFF. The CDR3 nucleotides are TGCGCCAGCAGCTCCCGCTCTACTGAAGCTTTCTTT.

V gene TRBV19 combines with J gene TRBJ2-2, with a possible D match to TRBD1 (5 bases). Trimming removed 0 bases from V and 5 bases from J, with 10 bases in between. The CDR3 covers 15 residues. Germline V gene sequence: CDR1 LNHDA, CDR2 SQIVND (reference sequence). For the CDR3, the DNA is TGTGCCAGTAGTATAGAGGCAGGGTGGACCGGGGAGCTGTTTTTT. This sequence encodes CASSIEAGWTGELFF.

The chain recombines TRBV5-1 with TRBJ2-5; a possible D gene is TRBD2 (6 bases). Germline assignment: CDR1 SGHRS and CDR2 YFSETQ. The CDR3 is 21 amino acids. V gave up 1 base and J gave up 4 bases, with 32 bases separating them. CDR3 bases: TGCGCCAGCAGCTTGAGATCGGGCGGGGCCGTCGGTAGCGGTAAAGGAGAGACCCAGTACTTC. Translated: CASSLRSGGAVGSGKGETQYF.

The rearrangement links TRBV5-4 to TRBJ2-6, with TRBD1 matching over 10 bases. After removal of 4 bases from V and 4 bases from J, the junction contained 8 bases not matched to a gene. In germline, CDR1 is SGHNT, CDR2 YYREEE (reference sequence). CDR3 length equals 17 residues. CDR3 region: CASSSDRGPGGANVLTF. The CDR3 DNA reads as TGTGCCAGCAGCAGCGACAGGGGGCCAGGGGGGGCCAACGTCCTGACTTTC.

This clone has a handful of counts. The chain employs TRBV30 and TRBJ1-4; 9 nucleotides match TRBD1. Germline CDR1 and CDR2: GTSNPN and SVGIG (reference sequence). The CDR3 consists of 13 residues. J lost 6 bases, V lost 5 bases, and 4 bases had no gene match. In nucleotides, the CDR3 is TGTGCCTGGGGCCGACAGGGGGATGAAAAACTGTTTTTT. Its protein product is CAWGRQGDEKLFF.

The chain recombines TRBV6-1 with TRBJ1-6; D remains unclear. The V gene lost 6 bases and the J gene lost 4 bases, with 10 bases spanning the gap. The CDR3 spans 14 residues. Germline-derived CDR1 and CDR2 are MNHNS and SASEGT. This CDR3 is CASRLGLYNSPLHF. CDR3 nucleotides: TGTGCCAGCAGATTAGGACTGTATAATTCACCCCTCCACTTT.

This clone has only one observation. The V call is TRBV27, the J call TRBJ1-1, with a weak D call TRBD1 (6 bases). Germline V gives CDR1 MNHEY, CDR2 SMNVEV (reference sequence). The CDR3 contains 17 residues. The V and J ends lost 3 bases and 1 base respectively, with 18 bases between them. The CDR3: CASSFRRIQGANTEAFF. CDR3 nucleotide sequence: TGTGCCAGCAGTTTCCGACGTATACAGGGAGCGAACACTGAAGCTTTCTTT.

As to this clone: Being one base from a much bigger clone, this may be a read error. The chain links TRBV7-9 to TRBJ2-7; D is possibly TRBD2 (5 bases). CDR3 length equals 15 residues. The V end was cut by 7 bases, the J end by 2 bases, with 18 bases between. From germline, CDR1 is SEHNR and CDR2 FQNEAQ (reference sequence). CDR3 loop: CASTERGAPTYEQYF. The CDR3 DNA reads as TGTGCCAGCACCGAACGGGGTGCCCCTACCTACGAGCAGTACTTC.

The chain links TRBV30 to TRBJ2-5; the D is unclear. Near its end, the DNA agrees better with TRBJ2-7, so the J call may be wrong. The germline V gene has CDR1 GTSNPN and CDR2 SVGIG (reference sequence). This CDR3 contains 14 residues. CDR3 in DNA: TGTGCCTGGGCTCAGGCCGGGTACTGGTACGAGCAGTACTTC. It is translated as CAWAQAGYWYEQYF.

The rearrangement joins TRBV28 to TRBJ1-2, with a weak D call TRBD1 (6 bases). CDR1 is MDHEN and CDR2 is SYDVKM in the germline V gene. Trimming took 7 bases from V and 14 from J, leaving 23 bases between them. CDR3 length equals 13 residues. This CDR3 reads CASTHARGGPSTF. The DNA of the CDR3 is TGTGCCAGCACTCACGCGAGGGGGGGGCCCTCTACCTTC.

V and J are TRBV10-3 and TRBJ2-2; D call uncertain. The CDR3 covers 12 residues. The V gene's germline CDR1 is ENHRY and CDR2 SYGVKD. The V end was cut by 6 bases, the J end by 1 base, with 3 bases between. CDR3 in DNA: TGTGCCATCAGCAGGAACACCGGGGAGCTGTTTTTT. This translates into CAISRNTGELFF.

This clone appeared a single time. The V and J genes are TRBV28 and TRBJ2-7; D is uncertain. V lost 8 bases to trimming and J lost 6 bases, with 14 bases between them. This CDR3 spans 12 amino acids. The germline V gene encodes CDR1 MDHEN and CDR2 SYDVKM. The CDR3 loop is CASRAEAGEQYF. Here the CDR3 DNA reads TGTGCCAGCCGGGCCGAGGCTGGCGAGCAGTACTTC.